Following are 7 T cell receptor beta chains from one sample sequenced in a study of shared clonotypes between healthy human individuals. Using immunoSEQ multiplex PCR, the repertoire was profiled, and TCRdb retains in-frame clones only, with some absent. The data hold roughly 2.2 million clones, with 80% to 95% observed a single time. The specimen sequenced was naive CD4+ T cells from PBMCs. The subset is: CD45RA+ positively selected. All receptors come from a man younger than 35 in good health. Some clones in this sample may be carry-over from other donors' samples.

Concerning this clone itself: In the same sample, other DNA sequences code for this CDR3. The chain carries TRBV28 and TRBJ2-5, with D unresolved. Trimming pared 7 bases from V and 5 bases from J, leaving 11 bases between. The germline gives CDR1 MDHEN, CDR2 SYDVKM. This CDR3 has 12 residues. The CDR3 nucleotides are TGTGCCAGCACCCCGTCCGGGGAGACCCAGTACTTC. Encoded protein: CASTPSGETQYF.

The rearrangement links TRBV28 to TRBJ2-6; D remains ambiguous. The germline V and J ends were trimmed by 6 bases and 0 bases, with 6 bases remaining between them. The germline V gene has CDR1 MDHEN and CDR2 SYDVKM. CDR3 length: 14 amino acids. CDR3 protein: CASRIRSGANVLTF. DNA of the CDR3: TGTGCCAGCAGGATCCGCTCTGGGGCCAACGTCCTGACTTTC.

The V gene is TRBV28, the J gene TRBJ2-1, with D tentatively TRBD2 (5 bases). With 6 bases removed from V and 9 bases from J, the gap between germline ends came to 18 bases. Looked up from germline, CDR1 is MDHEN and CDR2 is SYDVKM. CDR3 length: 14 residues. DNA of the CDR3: TGTGCCAGCAGCCAAATCGGAGGAGAAAGTGAGCAGTTCTTC. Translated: CASSQIGGESEQFF.

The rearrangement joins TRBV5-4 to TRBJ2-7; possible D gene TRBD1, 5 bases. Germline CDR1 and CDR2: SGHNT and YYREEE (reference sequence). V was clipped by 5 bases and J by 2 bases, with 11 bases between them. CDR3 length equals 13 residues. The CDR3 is CASSSAGTYEQYF. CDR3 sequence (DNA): TGTGCCAGCAGTTCTGCAGGGACCTACGAGCAGTACTTC.

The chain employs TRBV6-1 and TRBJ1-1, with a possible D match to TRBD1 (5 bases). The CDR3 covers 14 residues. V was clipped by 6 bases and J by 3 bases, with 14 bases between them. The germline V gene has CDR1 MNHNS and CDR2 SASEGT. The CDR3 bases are TGTGCCAGCAGAGGGGTTGCAGGCTACACTGAAGCTTTCTTT. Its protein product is CASRGVAGYTEAFF.

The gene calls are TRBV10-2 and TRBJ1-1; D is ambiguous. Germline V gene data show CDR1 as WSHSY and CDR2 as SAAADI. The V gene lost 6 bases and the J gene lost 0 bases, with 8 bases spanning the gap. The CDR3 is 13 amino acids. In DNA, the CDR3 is TGCGCCAGCAGAAATAAGATGAACACTGAAGCTTTCTTT. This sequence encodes CASRNKMNTEAFF.

CDR3 nucleotides: TGCGCCAGCAGCTTGGGGGCGACAGGTACCGTGTACGAGCAGTACTTC. It is translated as CASSLGATGTVYEQYF. This chain links TRBV5-1 with TRBJ2-7, with D perhaps TRBD1 (6 bases). Germline V gives CDR1 SGHRS, CDR2 YFSETQ. The ends were cut back, 0 bases at V and 4 bases at J, with 17 bases in the middle. CDR3 length: 16 amino acids.